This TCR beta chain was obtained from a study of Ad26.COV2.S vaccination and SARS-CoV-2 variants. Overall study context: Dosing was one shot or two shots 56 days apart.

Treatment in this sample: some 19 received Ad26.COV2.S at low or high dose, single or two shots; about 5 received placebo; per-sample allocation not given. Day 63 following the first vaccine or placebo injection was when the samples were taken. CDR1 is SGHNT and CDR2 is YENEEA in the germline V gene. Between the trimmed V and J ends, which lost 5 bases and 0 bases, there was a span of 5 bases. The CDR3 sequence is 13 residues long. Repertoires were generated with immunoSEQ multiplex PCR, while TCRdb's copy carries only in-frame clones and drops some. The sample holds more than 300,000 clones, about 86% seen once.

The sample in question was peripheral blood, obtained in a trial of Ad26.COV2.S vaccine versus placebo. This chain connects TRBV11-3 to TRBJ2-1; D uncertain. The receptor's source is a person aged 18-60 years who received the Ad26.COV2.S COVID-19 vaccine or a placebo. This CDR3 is CASSPSSYNEQFF. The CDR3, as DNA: TGTGCCAGCAGCCCCTCCTCCTACAATGAGCAGTTCTTC.